This T cell receptor (beta chain) was sequenced for a study of technical replicates of blood from a handful of donors. In germline, CDR1 is KGHSH, CDR2 LQKENI. This CDR3 has 15 residues. Trimming removed 4 bases from V and 5 bases from J, with 17 bases in between. Turning to this clone: The sample contains more than one DNA sequence encoding this CDR3.

Profiling relied on immunoSEQ multiplex PCR, and the TCRdb table lists in-frame clones only, not all of them. Of more than 65,000 clones listed, around nine tenths were seen once; the top ten hold 3.5% to 5.5%. The sample comprised PBMCs. The gene calls are TRBV18 and TRBJ1-1; D may be TRBD1 (5 bases). The clonotype originates from a human donor in good health. Some clones in this sample may be carry-over from other donors' samples. CDR3 sequence reads: CASSRSRGEGTEAFF. For the CDR3, the DNA is TGTGCCAGCTCACGATCCCGGGGGGAAGGGACTGAAGCTTTCTTT.